This T cell receptor beta chain was identified in a study of tumor and adjacent non-tumor tissue in lung cancer. Study results and caveats: Shorter survival was associated with higher TCR diversity in tumors.

Three rounds of nested PCR, following a modified ARM-PCR protocol, produced the TCRbeta library. TCRdb analysed the multiplex PCR reads with MiXCR anew, one entry per CDR3 protein. The top ten clones hold under 30% of a sample with 200,000 to 250,000 distinct CDR3 sequences, about 76% of them seen once. Trimming removed 7 bases at V and 3 bases at J, with 16 bases between. Germline V CDR1 and CDR2: MDHEN, SYDVKM. This CDR3 is 15 amino acids long. A remark on this clonotype: Its specificity is not known.

RNA was extracted from bulk tissue without any cell sorting. Sequenced: lung tumor tissue. The rearrangement uses TRBV28 and TRBJ1-3, with a tentative D call TRBD1 (6 bases). The receptor's source is a man in his 60s with non-small cell lung cancer. The CDR3 nucleotides read TGTGCCAGCACCATTGGGGGGGCGCGTGGAAACACCATATATTTT. This translates into CASTIGGARGNTIYF.